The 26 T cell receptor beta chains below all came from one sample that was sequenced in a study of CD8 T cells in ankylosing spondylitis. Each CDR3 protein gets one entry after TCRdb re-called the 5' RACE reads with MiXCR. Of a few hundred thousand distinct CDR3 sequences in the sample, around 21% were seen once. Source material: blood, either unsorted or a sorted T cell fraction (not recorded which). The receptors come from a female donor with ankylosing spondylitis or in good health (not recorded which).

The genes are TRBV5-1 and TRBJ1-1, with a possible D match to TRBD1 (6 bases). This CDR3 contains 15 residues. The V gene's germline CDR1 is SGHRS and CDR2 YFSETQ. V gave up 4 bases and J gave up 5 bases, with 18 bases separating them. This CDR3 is CASSPKTGGETEAFF. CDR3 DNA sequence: TGCGCCAGCAGCCCCAAGACAGGAGGGGAAACTGAAGCTTTCTTT.

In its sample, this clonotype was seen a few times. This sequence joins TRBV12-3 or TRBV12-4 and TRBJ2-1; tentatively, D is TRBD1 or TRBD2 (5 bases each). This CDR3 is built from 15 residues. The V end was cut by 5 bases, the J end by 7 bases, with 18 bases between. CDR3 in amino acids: CASSPRGPRVNEQFF. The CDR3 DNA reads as TGTGCCAGCAGTCCCCGGGGCCCAAGGGTGAATGAGCAGTTCTTC.

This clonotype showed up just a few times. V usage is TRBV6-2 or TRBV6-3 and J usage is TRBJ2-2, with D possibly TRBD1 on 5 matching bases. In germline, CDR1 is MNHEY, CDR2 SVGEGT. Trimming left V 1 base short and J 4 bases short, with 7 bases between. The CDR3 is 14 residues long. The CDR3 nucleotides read TGTGCCAGCAGTTACTTTGGGGCCACCGGGGAGCTGTTTTTT. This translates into CASSYFGATGELFF.

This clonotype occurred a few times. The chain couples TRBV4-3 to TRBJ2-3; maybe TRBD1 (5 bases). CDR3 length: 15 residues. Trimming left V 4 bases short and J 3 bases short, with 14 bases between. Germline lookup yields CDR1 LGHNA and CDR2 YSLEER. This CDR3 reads CASSLSAHRTDTQYF. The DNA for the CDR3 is TGCGCCAGCAGCCTTAGTGCCCACAGGACAGATACGCAGTATTTT.

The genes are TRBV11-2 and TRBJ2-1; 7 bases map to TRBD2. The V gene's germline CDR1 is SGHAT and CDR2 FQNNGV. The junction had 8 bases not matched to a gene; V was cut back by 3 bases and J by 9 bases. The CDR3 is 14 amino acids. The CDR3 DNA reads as TGTGCCAGCAGCTTTAGAACCGGCGGGGGTGAGCAGTTCTTC. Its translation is CASSFRTGGGEQFF.

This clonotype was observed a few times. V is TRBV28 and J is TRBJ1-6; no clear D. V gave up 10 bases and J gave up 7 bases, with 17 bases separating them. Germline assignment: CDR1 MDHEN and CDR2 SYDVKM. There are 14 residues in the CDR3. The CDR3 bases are TGTGCCATCCCAGACAAAGGTGGCAATTCACCCCTCCACTTT. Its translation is CAIPDKGGNSPLHF.

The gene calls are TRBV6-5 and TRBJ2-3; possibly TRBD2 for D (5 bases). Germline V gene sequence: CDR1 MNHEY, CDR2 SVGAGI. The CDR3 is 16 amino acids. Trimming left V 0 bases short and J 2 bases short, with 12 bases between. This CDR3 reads CASSYSGIDYTDTQYF. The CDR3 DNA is TGTGCCAGCAGTTACTCGGGGATAGACTACACAGATACGCAGTATTTT.

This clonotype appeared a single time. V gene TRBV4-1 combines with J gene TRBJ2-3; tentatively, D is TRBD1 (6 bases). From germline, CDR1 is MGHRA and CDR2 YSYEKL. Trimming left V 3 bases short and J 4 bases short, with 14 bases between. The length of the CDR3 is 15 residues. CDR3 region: CASSQTGLGADTQYF. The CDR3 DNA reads TGCGCCAGCAGCCAGACAGGCTTAGGCGCAGATACGCAGTATTTT.

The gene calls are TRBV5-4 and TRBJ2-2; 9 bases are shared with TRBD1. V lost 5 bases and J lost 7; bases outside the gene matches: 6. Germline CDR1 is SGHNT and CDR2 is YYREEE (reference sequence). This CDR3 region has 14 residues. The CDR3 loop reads CASRRTGEGGELFF. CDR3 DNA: TGTGCCAGCAGAAGGACAGGGGAAGGCGGGGAGCTGTTTTTT. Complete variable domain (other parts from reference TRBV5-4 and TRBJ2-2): ETGVTQSPTHLIKTRGQQVTLRCSSQSGHNTVSWYQQALGQGPQFIFQYYREEENGRGNFPPRFSGLQFPNYSSELNVNALELDDSALYLCASRRTGEGGELFFGEGSRLTVL.

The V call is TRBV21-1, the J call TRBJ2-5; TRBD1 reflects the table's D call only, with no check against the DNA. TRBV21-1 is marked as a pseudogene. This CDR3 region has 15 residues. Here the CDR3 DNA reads TGTGCCAGCAGCAATAGGGGCGGAGGGAAAGAGACCCAGTACTTC. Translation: CASSNRGGGKETQYF.

The CDR3 sequence: CASSTMTGELFF. The CDR3 DNA sequence: TGTGCCAGCAGTACGATGACCGGGGAGCTGTTTTTT. The chain joins TRBV5-5 to TRBJ2-2; D is ambiguous. The CDR3 covers 12 residues. From germline, CDR1 is SGHKS and CDR2 YYEKEE (reference sequence). Trimming shortened V by 5 bases and J by 5 bases, and 7 bases separated the two germline ends. The variable domain in full, completed from reference TRBV5-5 and TRBJ2-2, reads DAGVTQSPTHLIKTRGQQVTLRCSPISGHKSVSWYQQVLGQGPQFIFQYYEKEERGRGNFPDRFSARQFPNYSSELNVNALLLGDSALYLCASSTMTGELFFGEGSRLTVL.

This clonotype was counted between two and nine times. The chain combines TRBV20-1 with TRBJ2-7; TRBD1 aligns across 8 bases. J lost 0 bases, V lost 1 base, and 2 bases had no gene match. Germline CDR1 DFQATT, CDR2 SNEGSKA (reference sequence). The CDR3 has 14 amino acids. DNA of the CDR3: TGCAGTGCTAGAGGACAGGGGATCTCCTACGAGCAGTACTTC. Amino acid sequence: CSARGQGISYEQYF.

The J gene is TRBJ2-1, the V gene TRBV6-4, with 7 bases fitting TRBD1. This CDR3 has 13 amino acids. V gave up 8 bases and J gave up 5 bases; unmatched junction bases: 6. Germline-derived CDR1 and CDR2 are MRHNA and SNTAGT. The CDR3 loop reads CASGRDRNNEQFF. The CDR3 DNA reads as TGTGCCAGCGGCCGGGACAGAAACAATGAGCAGTTCTTC.

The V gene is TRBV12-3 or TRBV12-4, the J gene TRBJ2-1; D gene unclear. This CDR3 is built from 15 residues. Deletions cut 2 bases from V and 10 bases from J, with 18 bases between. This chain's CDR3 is CASSLKFRKANEQFF. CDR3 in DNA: TGTGCCAGCAGTTTAAAATTCCGGAAGGCGAACGAGCAGTTCTTC.

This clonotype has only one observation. CDR3 sequence reads: CASSQTWSRGSRGAEAFF. The CDR3 DNA sequence: TGTGCCAGCAGCCAAACCTGGTCAAGAGGCTCTCGAGGGGCTGAAGCTTTCTTT. This sequence joins TRBV3-1 and TRBJ1-1; weak D call: TRBD1 (5 bases). The V gene's germline CDR1 is LGHDT and CDR2 YNNKEL (reference sequence). The CDR3 consists of 18 residues. V was clipped by 2 bases and J by 6 bases, with 25 bases between them.

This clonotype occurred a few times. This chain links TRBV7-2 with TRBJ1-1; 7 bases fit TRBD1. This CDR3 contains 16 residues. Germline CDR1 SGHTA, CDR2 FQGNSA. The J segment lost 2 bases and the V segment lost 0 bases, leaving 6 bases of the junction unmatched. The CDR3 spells CASSLAGGQTNTEAFF. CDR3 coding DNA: TGTGCCAGCAGCTTAGCGGGGGGACAGACTAACACTGAAGCTTTCTTT.

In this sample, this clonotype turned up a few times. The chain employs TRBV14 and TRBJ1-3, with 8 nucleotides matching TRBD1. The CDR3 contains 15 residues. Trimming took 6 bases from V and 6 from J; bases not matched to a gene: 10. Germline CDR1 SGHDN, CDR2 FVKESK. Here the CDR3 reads CASSSGQGRLNTIYF. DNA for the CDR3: TGTGCCAGCAGTTCCGGACAGGGAAGGTTAAACACCATATATTTT.

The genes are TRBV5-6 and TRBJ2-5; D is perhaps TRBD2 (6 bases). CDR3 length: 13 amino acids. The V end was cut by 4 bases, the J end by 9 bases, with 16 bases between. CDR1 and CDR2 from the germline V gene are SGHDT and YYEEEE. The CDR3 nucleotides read TGTGCCAGCAGCCCCAGGCGTTCGGGGGCCCAGTACTTC. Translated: CASSPRRSGAQYF. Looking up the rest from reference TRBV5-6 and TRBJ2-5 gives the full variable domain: DAGVTQSPTHLIKTRGQQVTLRCSPKSGHDTVSWYQQALGQGPQFIFQYYEEEERQRGNFPDRFSGHQFPNYSSELNVNALLLGDSALYLCASSPRRSGAQYFGPGTRLLVL.

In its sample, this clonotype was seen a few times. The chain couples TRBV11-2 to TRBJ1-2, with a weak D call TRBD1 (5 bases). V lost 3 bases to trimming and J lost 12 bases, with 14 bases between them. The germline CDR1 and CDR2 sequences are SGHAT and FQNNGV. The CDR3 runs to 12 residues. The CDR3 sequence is CASSLERQGHTF. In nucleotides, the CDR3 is TGTGCCAGCAGCTTGGAACGCCAGGGCCACACCTTC.

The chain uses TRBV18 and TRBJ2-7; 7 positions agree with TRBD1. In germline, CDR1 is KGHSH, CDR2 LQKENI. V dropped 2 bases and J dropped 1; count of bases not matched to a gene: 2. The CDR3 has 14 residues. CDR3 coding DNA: TGTGCCAGCTCACCAATCAGGGGGTCCTACGAGCAGTACTTC. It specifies CASSPIRGSYEQYF.

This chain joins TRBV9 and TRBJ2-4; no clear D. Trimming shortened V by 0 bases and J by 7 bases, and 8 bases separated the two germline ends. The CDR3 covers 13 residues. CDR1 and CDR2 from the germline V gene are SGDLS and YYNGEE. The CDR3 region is CASSVDPRNIQYF. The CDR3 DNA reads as TGTGCCAGCAGCGTAGATCCGAGGAACATTCAGTACTTC.

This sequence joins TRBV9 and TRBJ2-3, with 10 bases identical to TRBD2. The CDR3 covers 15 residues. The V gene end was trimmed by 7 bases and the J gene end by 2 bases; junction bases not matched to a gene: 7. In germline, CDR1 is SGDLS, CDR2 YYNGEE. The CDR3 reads CASRLGLAHTDTQYF. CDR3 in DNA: TGTGCCAGCCGCTTGGGACTAGCGCACACAGATACGCAGTATTTT.

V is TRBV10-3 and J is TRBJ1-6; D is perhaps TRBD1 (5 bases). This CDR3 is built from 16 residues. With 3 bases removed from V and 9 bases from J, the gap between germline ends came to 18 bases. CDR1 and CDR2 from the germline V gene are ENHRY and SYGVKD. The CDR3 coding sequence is TGTGCCATCAGTGAAATGGGGGGATCGGGAGTTTCACCCCTCCACTTT. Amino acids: CAISEMGGSGVSPLHF.

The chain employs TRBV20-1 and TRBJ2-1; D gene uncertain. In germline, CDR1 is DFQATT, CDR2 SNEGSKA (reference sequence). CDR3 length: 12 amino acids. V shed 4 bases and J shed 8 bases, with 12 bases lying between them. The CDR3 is CSATLSLDEQFF. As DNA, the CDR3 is TGCAGTGCTACCCTATCCCTCGATGAGCAGTTCTTC.

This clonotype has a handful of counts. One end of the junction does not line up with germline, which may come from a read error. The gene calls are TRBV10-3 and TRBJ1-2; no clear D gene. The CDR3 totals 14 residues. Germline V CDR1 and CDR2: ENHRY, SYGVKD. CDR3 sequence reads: CATTGKEITYSYTF. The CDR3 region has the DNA TGTGCCACTACCGGGAAGGAGATAACCTATAGCTACACCTTC.

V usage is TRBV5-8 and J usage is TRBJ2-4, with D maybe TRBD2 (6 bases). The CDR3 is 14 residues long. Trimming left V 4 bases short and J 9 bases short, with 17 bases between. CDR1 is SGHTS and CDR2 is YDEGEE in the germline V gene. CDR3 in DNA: TGTGCCAGCAGCCCTGACGGAGGGCTAAGCATTCAGTACTTC. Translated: CASSPDGGLSIQYF.